This paragraph reports one T cell receptor beta chain. Its cognate antigen has yet to be identified. Base-call qualities are not available, and no considerably larger clone is one nucleotide away. The sample originates from a study of cytomegalovirus exposure and HLA in healthy donors (dated 2017 in TCRdb). In terms of the full investigation: An earlier analysis of approximately 550 of the donors reported about 250 Gb of sequence data and 100 million to 130 million unique TCR beta sequences from around 200 million T cells. About 320 gigabases of sequencing data and approximately 93 million unique TCR sequences were included in an early release covering 500 to 750 HLA-typed donors. Among the roughly 400 genotyped donors, around 81% belonged to the genetic ancestry cluster associated with self-reported Caucasian donors. The study aimed to test whether cataloging public T cell receptors could reveal signatures of past pathogen exposure. The T cell repertoires of several hundred subjects were profiled by immunosequencing and related to cytomegalovirus serostatus. A separate validation cohort of roughly 130 different subjects was used in addition to the 666-subject first cohort. The study combined high-throughput TCR immunosequencing, statistical association of individual TCRs with disease status, and machine learning to predict cytomegalovirus infection status. A later analysis re-analyzed previously published TCR beta repertoires from roughly 600 donors and added high-resolution HLA genotyping to study TCR occurrence patterns. Rather than drawing on any new phenotypic data, the later analysis identified candidate immune exposures from TCR beta sequences and the way those sequences occurred across donors. In an earlier analysis of 587 of the donors, high-throughput TCR beta sequencing was used to judge whether each TCR beta V gene segment behaved as functional or pseudogenic. Donor age, sex, ethnicity and CMV serostatus were compiled alongside the repertoire data. Genome-wide SNP genotypes for about 65% of the 666 donors were used in a later genetic analysis, which treated that subset as a discovery cohort. Every discovery cohort repertoire had been produced on one sequencing platform. HLA typing included class I and class II loci at four-digit resolution. The number of donors typed differed by locus, with about 629-630 for A, B, C, DRB1 and DQB1, around 500 for DQA1, approximately 570 for DPA1, and under 490 for DPB1. About five DR-DQ haplotypes were treated as single units for association and clustering because of strong linkage in the cohort. Across approximately 400 genotyped donors of the cohort, an average of about 200,000 unique TCR beta nucleotide sequences per donor were sequenced, and roughly 17% of those sequences were non-productive. General conclusions and limits of the study: CMV serostatus was the only immune exposure information available for the cohort. In a later analysis, the rate of TCR association differed among HLA loci, with DRB1 alleles having the most associated TCRs and HLA-C alleles having the fewest. A further reported finding was that TCR beta sequences accurately predicted the HLA-A and HLA-B alleles for most subjects in the first cohort. In an earlier analysis of some 540 of the donors, most TCR beta V segments appeared in productive rearrangements about 90% or about 30% of the time, broadly matching IMGT annotations. A later analysis found that most CMV-associated TCR beta chains appeared HLA-restricted, with HLA associations seemingly driven largely by CMV exposure. Roughly uniform sequencing depth across donors was assumed in presence/absence analyses, although this assumption may not hold. Because counts were too low, some 17 rarely observed V segments, including chromosome 9 orphons, were left out of the earlier analysis of some 600 of the donors. Some IMGT-functional V segments, including TRBV6-2 and TRBV6-3, could not be told apart with the 87-base-pair reads, so those segments were excluded. An association between a missense DCLRE1C variant and V-gene and J-gene trimming of TCR beta chains was found in a later genetic analysis and replicated in an independent cohort. Assigning TCR associations to individual alleles was difficult when HLA alleles, especially DR and DQ, strongly co-occurred. Linkage disequilibrium might explain the correlated functional status among segregating V segments, but an unknown experimental factor could not be excluded. Because HLA typing was unavailable for some donors at each locus, only the typed subset was used in association tests. A later analysis reported that several top co-occurrence clusters appeared linked to parvovirus B19, influenza, CMV and Epstein-Barr virus. The sequencing pipeline was judged likely to have produced a cluster of highly shared sequence variants as a technical artifact. While some public TCRs were present in many individuals, most TCR sequences turned up only very rarely across donors. In this cohort, only TCR beta chains were sequenced, and detectable features were limited by the absence of alpha or paired-chain data. The study listed around 160 TCR beta chains as associated with cytomegalovirus. According to the authors, the approach could potentially be generalized to other disease states and immunological phenotypes. Compared with equally common non-associated chains, HLA-associated TCR beta chains in a later analysis were more clonally expanded and had lower generation probabilities. At a false discovery rate of 0.05, a later analysis linked 16,951 TCR beta sequences to specific HLA alleles. In a later genetic analysis, fewer N-insertions in productive TCRs were reported among donors in an Asian-associated ancestry cluster than the approximately 710-donor mean. In vitro tests confirmed that a few of the cytomegalovirus-associated TCR beta chains recognize cytomegalovirus antigens. The classifier was reported to diagnose cytomegalovirus status with high specificity and sensitivity in both the original and validation cohorts.

The cohort comprised fewer than 700 healthy bone marrow donors. All cohort members were sampled while nominally healthy, although unrecorded immune exposures were likely present. The donor was CMV seronegative and was included in the group of around 320 seronegative cohort members. A peripheral blood sample was provided by each donor, and peripheral blood mononuclear cells were used for TCR beta sequencing. Genomic DNA extraction from the blood cell samples was performed with the Qiagen DNeasy Blood Extraction Kit. Library preparation was by the immunoSEQ multiplex PCR assay. For the multiplex PCR, a mixture combining 60 forward primers for TCR Vbeta segments and 13 reverse primers for TCR Jbeta segments was used. The CDR3 region of rearranged TCR beta genes was amplified from genomic DNA with a multiplex PCR assay. The amplified TCR beta libraries were sequenced on the Illumina HiSeq System as 87-base-pair reads. The published analysis was carried out like this. Across the 666 repertoires, a later analysis counted about 81 million unique TCR beta chains, around 11 million of which were shared by at least two donors. To remove PCR and sequencing errors, raw reads were error-corrected and collapsed into unique sequences using a nearest-neighbor algorithm that merged closely related sequences. To assign V, D and J gene segments, CDR3 sequences were aligned to IMGT reference sequences. For a sequence to be retained, at least a six-nucleotide match to both a V gene segment and a J gene segment was required. Rearrangements were classified as productive when the CDR3 lacked stop codons and remained in frame with V and J, and all other rearrangements were classified as non-productive. CDR3 was defined according to IMGT convention as the region running from the second conserved V-encoded cysteine to the conserved J-encoded phenylalanine. The earlier analysis of about 500 of the donors excluded sequences that lacked an unambiguous match to a single V gene segment. An earlier analysis of some 610 of the donors called V segments functional above 56.7% productive rearrangements and segregating when the between-donor standard deviation exceeded 5%. A statistical classification framework was built to diagnose cytomegalovirus status from the catalog of TCR beta chain sequences. In a later analysis, TCR nucleotide sequences were compared against IMGT/GENE-DB human TR gene sequences so that V and J genes could be assigned. The TCRdist pipeline was used in a later analysis to assign CDR3 sequences and most-parsimonious VDJ recombination scenarios. In a later analysis, every TCR beta chain was defined by the combination of its CDR3 amino acid sequence and its V-gene family, and reads without a unique V-gene family were dropped. As a way to deal with suspected cross-contamination and a sequencing artifact, a later analysis dropped nearly 600 nucleotide sequences that were highly shared and had low generation probability. For each public chain, a later analysis derived a clonal expansion index from normalized ranks of inferred template counts within each repertoire. In a later analysis, generation probabilities were computed with a VDJ recombination model fitted to out-of-frame rearrangements, and the resulting probabilities were checked against IGoR. In a later analysis, hypergeometric tests were used to score TCR-TCR, TCR-HLA and TCR-CMV co-occurrence, with a repertoire-size bias correction applied to TCR pairs. In a later analysis, false discovery rates were estimated by permuting HLA or CMV assignments 20 times. In a later analysis, co-occurring TCRs were grouped using DBSCAN, with TCRdist sequence similarity added in when clustering inside HLA-allele-positive subsets. Repertoires with fewer than 30,000 or more than 120,000 public chains, plus five repertoires with anomalous nucleotide sharing, were excluded from co-occurrence clustering. The clones in this table, taken by TCRdb from immuneACCESS, are in-frame only. Not every clone is retained; where verified, under half of the shortfall comes from an unresolved V gene, and the cause of the rest is unknown. That table is the source of V, J and clone size, and D and trimming were worked out from the DNA. Here the sample has some 67,000 clones; around 78% occur a single time. Approximately 9.9% of the sample belongs to the ten largest clones.

The CDR3, cysteine through phenylalanine, is 14 amino acids long. CDR3 DNA only is kept here, 42 bases in frame from base 1. V loses 2 bases, J loses 1 base, and the germline ends lie 8 bases apart. The germline V gene encodes CDR1 SGHAT and CDR2 FQNNGV. The clonotype originates from a man aged 35 to 55 in good health and CMV-seronegative. Here the chain combines TRBV11-2 and TRBJ1-2, with the D gene not clear enough to name. Sequencing used PBMCs. Read as DNA, the sequence is TGTGCCAGCAGCTTACAGAGGAATAACTATGGCTACACCTTC. Protein translation: CASSLQRNNYGYTF.